This TCR beta chain was recorded in a study of PD-1 blockade in mismatch repair-deficient tumors. Study-level findings and limits: Tumor-resident clones, often undetectable pretreatment in blood, expanded then contracted after pembrolizumab.

Assay: immunoSEQ multiplex PCR; the TCRdb copy retains only in-frame clones and omits some. This table has some 130,000 clones, almost 90% appearing once. PCR or immunohistochemistry showed mismatch repair deficiency in every enrolled patient. The TCR-sequenced patients were a few responders to pembrolizumab. About this clone: As yet, its antigen is unknown.

Germline-derived CDR1 and CDR2 are SGHRS and YFSETQ. Deletions cut 1 base from V and 1 base from J, with 7 bases between. This CDR3 is 14 amino acids long. The chain joins TRBV5-1 to TRBJ2-3; no definite D call. The sample was peripheral blood, taken about 17 months after starting pembrolizumab. This receptor was identified in an adult with mismatch repair-deficient cancer. The CDR3 sequence is CASSLIEGTDTQYF. CDR3 in DNA: TGCGCCAGCAGCTTGATTGAGGGCACAGATACGCAGTATTTT.